One and the same sample provided the 10 T cell receptor beta chains below, sequenced in a study of CXCR3-negative and CXCR3-positive naive CD8 T cells. Overall study findings and caveats: Comparison of naive cells showed more hydrophobic TRB CDR3s in CXCR3-positive than in CXCR3-negative naive cells.

Their target antigens are unknown. With UMI labels, 5' RACE was used to prepare the TRB cDNA libraries. From its re-call of the 5' RACE reads, TCRdb lists each CDR3 protein once, without DNA. This sample's clone table lists some 120,000 distinct CDR3 sequences. Sequenced input: naive CXCR3+ CD8+ T cells from blood. As for subset: CD45RO-CCR7+CD27+CD95- naive CD8+ T cells expressing CXCR3 (TNR3+). The receptors stem from a human donor in good health. Some clones in this sample may be carry-over from other donors' samples.

The chain is built from TRBV9 and TRBJ2-3. The germline CDR1 and CDR2 sequences are SGDLS and YYNGEE. CDR3 length equals 16 residues. CDR3 sequence reads: CASSVRPDTSTDTQYF.

V gene TRBV29-1 combines with J gene TRBJ2-5; TCRdb lists TRBD2, though no DNA is available to test this call. The germline V gene encodes CDR1 SQVTM and CDR2 ANQGSEA. The CDR3 loop spans 16 amino acids. CDR3 amino acids: CSVAPTSGREQETQYF.

V is TRBV6-5 and J is TRBJ2-7; TCRdb picks TRBD1, but there is no DNA to check that call. The length of the CDR3 is 16 residues. Looked up from germline, CDR1 is MNHEY and CDR2 is SVGAGI. This CDR3 is CASSTTRTGSTYEQYF.

This sequence joins TRBV6-4 and TRBJ2-2; TCRdb gives TRBD1 as the D gene, but with no DNA this cannot be confirmed. The length of the CDR3 is 13 residues. Looked up from germline, CDR1 is MRHNA and CDR2 is SNTAGT. The CDR3 protein is CASSKTDTGELFF.

The gene calls are TRBV5-1 and TRBJ1-1; absent DNA, TCRdb's TRBD1 call cannot be checked. The CDR3 contains 15 residues. In germline, CDR1 is SGHRS, CDR2 YFSETQ. The CDR3 spells CASSLYGTANTEAFF. Full variable domain (missing parts from reference TRBV5-1 and TRBJ1-1): KAGVTQTPRYLIKTRGQQVTLSCSPISGHRSVSWYQQTPGQGLQFLFEYFSETQRNKGNFPGRFSGRQFSNSRSEMNVSTLELGDSALYLCASSLYGTANTEAFFGQGTRLTVV.

The chain combines TRBV12-3 or TRBV12-4 with TRBJ2-3. This CDR3 is built from 14 residues. The CDR3 protein is CASSFGGFTDTQYF.

The chain couples TRBV29-1 to TRBJ2-1; no DNA is available, so the TRBD1 call from TCRdb remains unchecked. Germline V gene lookup returns CDR1 SQVTM and CDR2 ANQGSEA. The CDR3 is 11 amino acids. CDR3 loop: CSVPLGGEQFF.

This sequence joins TRBV7-9 and TRBJ2-1; TCRdb names TRBD2, which stays unverified in the absence of DNA. The germline gives CDR1 SEHNR, CDR2 FQNEAQ (reference sequence). This CDR3 has 15 residues. CDR3: CASSQGPEAYNEQFF. The entire variable domain, with the rest obtained from reference TRBV7-9 and TRBJ2-1, is as follows: DTGVSQNPRHKITKRGQNVTFRCDPISEHNRLYWYRQTLGQGPEFLTYFQNEAQLEKSRLLSDRFSAERPKGSFSTLEIQRTEQGDSAMYLCASSQGPEAYNEQFFGPGTRLTVL.

The chain has TRBV15 and TRBJ1-2; TCRdb's assignment of TRBD1 cannot be checked, as there is no DNA. This CDR3 is 18 amino acids long. Germline V gene lookup returns CDR1 LNHNV and CDR2 YYDKDF (reference sequence). CDR3 amino acids: CATSRDPAGGYSDYGYTF.

The V gene is TRBV6-2 or TRBV6-3, the J gene TRBJ2-1; absent DNA, TCRdb's TRBD1 call cannot be checked. The CDR3 runs to 13 residues. Germline loops: CDR1 MNHEY, CDR2 SVGEGT. The CDR3 protein is CASSYGGGNEQFF.